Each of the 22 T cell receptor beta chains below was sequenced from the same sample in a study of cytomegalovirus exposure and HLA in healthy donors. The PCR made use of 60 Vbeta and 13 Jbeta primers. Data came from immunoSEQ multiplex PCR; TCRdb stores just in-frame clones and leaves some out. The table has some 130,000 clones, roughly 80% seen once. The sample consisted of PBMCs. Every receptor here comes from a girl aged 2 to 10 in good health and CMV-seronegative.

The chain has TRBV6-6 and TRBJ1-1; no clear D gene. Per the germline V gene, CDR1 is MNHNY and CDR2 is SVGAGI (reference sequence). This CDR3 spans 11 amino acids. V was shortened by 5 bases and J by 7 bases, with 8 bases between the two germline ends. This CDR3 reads CASSPPIEAFF. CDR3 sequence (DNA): TGTGCCAGCAGTCCTCCTATTGAAGCTTTCTTT.

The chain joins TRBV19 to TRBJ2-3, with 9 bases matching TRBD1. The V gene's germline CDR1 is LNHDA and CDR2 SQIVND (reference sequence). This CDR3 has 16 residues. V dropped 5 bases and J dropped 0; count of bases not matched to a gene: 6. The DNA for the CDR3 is TGTGCCAGTAGTGGTGGGACAGGGAGTAGCACAGATACGCAGTATTTT. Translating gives CASSGGTGSSTDTQYF.

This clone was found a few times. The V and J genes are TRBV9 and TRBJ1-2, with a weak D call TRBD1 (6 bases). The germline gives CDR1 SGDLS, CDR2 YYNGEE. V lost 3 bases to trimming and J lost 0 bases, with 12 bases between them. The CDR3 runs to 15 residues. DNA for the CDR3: TGTGCCAGCAGCGGACAGGACGCTTCTAACTATGGCTACACCTTC. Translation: CASSGQDASNYGYTF. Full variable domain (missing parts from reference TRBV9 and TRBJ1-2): DSGVTQTPKHLITATGQRVTLRCSPRSGDLSVYWYQQSLDQGLQFLIQYYNGEERAKGNILERFSAQQFPDLHSELNLSSLELGDSALYFCASSGQDASNYGYTFGSGTRLTVV.

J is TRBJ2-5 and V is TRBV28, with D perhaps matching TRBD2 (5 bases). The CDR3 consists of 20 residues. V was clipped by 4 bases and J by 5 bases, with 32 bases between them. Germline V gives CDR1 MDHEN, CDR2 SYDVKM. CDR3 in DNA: TGTGCCAGCAGTTCCCCTTCTAGAGGGTCTAACTACTGGTCTGGGGAGACCCAGTACTTC. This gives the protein CASSSPSRGSNYWSGETQYF.

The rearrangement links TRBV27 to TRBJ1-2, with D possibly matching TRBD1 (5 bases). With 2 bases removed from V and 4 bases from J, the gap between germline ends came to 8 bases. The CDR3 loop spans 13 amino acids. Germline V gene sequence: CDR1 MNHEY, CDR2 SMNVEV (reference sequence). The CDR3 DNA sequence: TGTGCCAGCAGTTTAACCCAGGGCTATGGCTACACCTTC. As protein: CASSLTQGYGYTF.

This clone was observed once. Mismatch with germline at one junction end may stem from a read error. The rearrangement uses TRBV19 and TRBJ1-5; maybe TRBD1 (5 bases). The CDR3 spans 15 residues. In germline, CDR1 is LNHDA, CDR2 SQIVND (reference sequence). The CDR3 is CASSIDPLGGSPLYF. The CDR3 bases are TGTGCCAGTAGTATAGACCCCCTGGGGGGGTCTCCCCTTTATTTT.

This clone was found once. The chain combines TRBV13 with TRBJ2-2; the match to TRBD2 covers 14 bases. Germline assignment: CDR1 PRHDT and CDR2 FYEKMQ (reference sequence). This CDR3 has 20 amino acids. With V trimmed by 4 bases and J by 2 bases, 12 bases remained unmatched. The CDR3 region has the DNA TGTGCCAGCAGCTCCCCCGGACTAGCGGGGGGCTTAATAAACACCGGGGAGCTGTTTTTT. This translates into CASSSPGLAGGLINTGELFF.

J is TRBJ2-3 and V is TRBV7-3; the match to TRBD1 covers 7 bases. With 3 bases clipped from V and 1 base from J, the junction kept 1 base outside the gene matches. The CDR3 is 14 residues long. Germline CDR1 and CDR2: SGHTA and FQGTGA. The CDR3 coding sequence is TGTGCCAGCAGCTTTAGGGGGCGCACAGATACGCAGTATTTT. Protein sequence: CASSFRGRTDTQYF.

CDR3 coding DNA: TGCAGCGTTGCTTTGGCGGGAGGGCCCCCGGGGGAGACCCAGTACTTC. Encoded protein: CSVALAGGPPGETQYF. This chain uses TRBV29-1 with TRBJ2-5; 9 nucleotides match TRBD2. The CDR3 is 16 amino acids. V was clipped by 4 bases and J by 5 bases; unmatched bases: 14. Germline lookup yields CDR1 SQVTM and CDR2 ANQGSEA.

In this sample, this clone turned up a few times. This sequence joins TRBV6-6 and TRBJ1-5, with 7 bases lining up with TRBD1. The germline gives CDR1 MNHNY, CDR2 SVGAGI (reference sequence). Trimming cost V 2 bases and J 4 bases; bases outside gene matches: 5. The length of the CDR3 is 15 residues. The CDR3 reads CASSYEGARNQPQHF. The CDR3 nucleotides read TGTGCCAGCAGTTACGAGGGGGCGAGGAATCAGCCCCAGCATTTT.

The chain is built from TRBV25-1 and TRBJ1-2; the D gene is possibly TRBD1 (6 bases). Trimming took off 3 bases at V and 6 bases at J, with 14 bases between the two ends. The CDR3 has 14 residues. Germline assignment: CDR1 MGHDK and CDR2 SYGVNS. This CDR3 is CASSDRGISDGYTF. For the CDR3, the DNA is TGTGCCAGCAGTGACAGGGGTATAAGTGATGGCTACACCTTC.

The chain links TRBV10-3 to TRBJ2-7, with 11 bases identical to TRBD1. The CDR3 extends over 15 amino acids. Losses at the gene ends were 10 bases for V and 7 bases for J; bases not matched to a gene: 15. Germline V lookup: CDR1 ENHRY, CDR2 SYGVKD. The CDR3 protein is CASHYLDRGRGEQYF. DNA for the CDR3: TGTGCCAGTCATTATTTGGACAGGGGGCGCGGTGAGCAGTACTTC.

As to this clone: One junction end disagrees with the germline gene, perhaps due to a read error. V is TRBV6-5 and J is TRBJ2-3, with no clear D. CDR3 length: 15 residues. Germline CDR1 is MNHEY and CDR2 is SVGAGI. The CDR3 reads CAGSYSVGLTDTQYF. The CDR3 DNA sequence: TGTGCCGGCAGTTACTCGGTCGGTCTCACAGATACGCAGTATTTT.

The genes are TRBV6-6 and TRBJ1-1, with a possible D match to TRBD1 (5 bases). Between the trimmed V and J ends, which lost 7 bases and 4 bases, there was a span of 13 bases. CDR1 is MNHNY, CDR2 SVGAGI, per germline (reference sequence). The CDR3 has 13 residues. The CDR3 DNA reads TGTGCCAGCACTGATAGGGGTGGCACTGAAGCTTTCTTT. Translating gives CASTDRGGTEAFF.

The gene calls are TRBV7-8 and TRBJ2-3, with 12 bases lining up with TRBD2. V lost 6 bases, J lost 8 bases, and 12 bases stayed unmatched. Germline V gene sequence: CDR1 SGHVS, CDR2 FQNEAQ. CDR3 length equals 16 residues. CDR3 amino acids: CASRIGGLAGTGTQYF. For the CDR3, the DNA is TGTGCCAGCAGGATAGGAGGACTAGCGGGAACGGGTACGCAGTATTTT.

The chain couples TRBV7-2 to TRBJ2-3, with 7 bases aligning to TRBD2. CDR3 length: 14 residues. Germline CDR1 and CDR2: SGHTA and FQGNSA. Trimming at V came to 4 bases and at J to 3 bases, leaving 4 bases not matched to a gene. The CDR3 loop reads CASSYRLATDTQYF. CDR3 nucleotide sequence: TGTGCCAGCAGCTACCGACTAGCAACAGATACGCAGTATTTT. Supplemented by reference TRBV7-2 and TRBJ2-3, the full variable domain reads GAGVSQSPSNKVTEKGKDVELRCDPISGHTALYWYRQSLGQGLEFLIYFQGNSAPDKSGLPSDRFSAERTGGSVSTLTIQRTQQEDSAVYLCASSYRLATDTQYFGPGTRLTVL.

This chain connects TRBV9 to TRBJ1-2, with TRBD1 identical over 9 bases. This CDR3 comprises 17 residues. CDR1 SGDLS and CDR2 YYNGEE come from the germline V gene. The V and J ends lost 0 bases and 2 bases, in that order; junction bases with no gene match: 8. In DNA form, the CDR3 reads TGTGCCAGCAGCGTAGCTCGGGACAGGGCCGAGAACTATGGCTACACCTTC. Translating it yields CASSVARDRAENYGYTF.

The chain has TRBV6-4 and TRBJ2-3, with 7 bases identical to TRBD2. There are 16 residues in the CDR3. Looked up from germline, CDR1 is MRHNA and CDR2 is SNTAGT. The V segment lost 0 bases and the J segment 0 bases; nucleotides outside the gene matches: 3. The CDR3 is CASSDSASGSTDTQYF. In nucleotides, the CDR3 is TGTGCCAGCAGTGACTCGGCTAGCGGTAGCACAGATACGCAGTATTTT.

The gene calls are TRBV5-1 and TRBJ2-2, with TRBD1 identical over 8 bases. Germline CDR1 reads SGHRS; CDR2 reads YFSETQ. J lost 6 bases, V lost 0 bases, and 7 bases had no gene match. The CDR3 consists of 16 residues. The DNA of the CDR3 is TGCGCCAGCAGCTTGGCCTTGGACAGGGTCCCCGGGGAGCTGTTTTTT. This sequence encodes CASSLALDRVPGELFF.

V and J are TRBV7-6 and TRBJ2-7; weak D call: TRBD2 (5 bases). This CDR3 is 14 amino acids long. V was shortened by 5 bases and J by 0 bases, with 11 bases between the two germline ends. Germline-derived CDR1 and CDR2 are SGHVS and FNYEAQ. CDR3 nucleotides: TGTGCCAGCAGCCCCCCGGGGAGCTCCTACGAGCAGTACTTC. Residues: CASSPPGSSYEQYF.

CDR3 in DNA: TGTGCCAGCAGCTTCACCTCCGGAGGTTTGGGGAACACTGAAGCTTTCTTT. It specifies CASSFTSGGLGNTEAFF. This rearrangement joins TRBV7-8 to TRBJ1-1; D gene uncertain. The CDR3 contains 17 residues. Trimming removed 3 bases from V and 1 base from J, with 18 bases in between. Germline loops: CDR1 SGHVS, CDR2 FQNEAQ.

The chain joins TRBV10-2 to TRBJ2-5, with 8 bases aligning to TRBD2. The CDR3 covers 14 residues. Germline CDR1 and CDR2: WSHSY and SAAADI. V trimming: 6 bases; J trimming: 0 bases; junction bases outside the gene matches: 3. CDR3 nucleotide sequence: TGCGCCAGCAGACCGGGACTAGACCAAGAGACCCAGTACTTC. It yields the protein CASRPGLDQETQYF.